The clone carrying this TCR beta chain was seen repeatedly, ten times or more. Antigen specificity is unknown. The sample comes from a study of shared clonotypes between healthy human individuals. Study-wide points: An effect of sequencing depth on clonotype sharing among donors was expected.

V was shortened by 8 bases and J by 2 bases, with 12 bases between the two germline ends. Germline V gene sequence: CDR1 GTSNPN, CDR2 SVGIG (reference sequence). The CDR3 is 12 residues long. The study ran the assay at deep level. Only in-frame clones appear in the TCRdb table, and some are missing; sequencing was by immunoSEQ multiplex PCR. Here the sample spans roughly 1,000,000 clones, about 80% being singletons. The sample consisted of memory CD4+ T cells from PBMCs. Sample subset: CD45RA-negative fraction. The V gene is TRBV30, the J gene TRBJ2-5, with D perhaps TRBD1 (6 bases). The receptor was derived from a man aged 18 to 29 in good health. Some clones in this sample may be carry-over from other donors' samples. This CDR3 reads CAGGGAQETQYF. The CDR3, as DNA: TGTGCCGGTGGGGGCGCTCAAGAGACCCAGTACTTC.